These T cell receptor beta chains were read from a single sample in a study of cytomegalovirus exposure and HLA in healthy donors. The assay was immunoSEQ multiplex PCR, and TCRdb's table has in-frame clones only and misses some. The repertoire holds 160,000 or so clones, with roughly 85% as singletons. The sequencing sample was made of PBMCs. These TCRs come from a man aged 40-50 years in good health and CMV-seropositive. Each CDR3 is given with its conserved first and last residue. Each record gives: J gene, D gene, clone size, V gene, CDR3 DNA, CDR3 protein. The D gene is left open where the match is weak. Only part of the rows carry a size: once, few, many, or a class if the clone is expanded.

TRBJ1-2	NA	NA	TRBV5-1	TGCGCCAGCAGCTTGGCTAGTGACAGGAGAATCTATGGCTACACCTTC	CASSLASDRRIYGYTF
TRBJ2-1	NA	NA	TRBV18	TGTGCCAGCCCCGACAGTTACAATGAGCAGTTCTTC	CASPDSYNEQFF
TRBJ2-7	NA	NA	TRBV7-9	TGTGCCAGCAGCTTAGCGCGCGGGGTCGAGCAGTACTTC	CASSLARGVEQYF
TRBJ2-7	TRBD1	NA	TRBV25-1	TGTGCCAGCAGTGACCACGCGGACCCGACAGGGAAGCCCTACGAGCAGTACTTC	CASSDHADPTGKPYEQYF
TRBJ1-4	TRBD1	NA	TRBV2	TGTGCCAGCATGCAAGACAGGGGCAACGAAAAACTGTTTTTT	CASMQDRGNEKLFF
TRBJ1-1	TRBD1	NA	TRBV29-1	TGCAGCGTGAAACTCCGGGACAGGGGGCGATCGAGTATGAACACTGAAGCTTTCTTT	CSVKLRDRGRSSMNTEAFF
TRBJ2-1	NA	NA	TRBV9	TGTGCCAGCAGCCCGGCAGGGGCCTCCTACAATGAGCAGTTCTTC	CASSPAGASYNEQFF
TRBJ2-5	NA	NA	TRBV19	TGTGCCAGTACTCCACAGGGCTTTCCTGAGACCCAGTACTTC	CASTPQGFPETQYF
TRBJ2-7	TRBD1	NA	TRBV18	TGTGCCAGCTCACCCGGGACAGCTTCAAATTACGAGCAGTACTTC	CASSPGTASNYEQYF
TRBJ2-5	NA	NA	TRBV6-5	TGTGCCAGTAGCGTTGGGGAGACCCAGTACTTC	CASSVGETQYF
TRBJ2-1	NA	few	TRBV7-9	TGTGCCAGCCAATCCGGAGGGGCCTACAATGAGCAGTTCTTC	CASQSGGAYNEQFF
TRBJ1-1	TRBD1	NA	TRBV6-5	TGTGCCAGCAACAGGGGGGGAACGAACACTGAAGCTTTCTTT	CASNRGGTNTEAFF
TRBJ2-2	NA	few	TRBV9	TGTGCCAGCAGCTTCCCCGCCGGGGAGCTGTTTTTT	CASSFPAGELFF
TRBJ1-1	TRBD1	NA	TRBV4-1	TGCGCCAGCAGCCAAGAACCAGGACAGGATTATGATGAAGCTTTCTTT	CASSQEPGQDYDEAFF
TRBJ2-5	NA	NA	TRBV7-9	TGTGCCAGCAGCCTCTCTCCGGGTCTTATATCGGAGACCCAGTACTTC	CASSLSPGLISETQYF
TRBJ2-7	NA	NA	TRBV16	TGTGCCAGCAGCCAATCACAGGCGAGCTCCTACGAGCAGTACTTC	CASSQSQASSYEQYF
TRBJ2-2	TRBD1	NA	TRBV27	TGTGCCAGCAGTCTCAGGGGGCAGGGGGCCGGGGAGCTGTTTTTT	CASSLRGQGAGELFF
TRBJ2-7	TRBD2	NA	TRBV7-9	TGTGCCAGCAGCTTAAGCGCTAGCGGGATCTACGAGCAGTACTTC	CASSLSASGIYEQYF
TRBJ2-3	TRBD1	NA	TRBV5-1	TGCGCCAGCAGCGACAGGGCGGGCACAGATACGCAGTATTTT	CASSDRAGTDTQYF
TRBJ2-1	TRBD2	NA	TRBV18	TGTGCCAGCTCACCCCGGGCGGGAGCCTCCTACAATGAGCAGTTCTTC	CASSPRAGASYNEQFF
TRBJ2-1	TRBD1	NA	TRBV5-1	TGCGCCAGCAGCCACAGGGGTTCGGGTTCCTACAATGAGCAGTTCTTC	CASSHRGSGSYNEQFF
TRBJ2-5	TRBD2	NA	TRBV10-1	TGCGCCAGCAGTGAAGGACTAGCGGGAAAAGAGACCCAGTACTTC	CASSEGLAGKETQYF
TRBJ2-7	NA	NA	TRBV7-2	TGTGCCAGCAGCTTAAACTTATTCTACGAGCAGTACTTC	CASSLNLFYEQYF
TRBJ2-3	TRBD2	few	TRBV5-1	TGCGCCAGCAGCTTAAGCGGGGGCCTTAGCACAGATACGCAGTATTTT	CASSLSGGLSTDTQYF
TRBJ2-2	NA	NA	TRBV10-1	TGCGCCAGCAGTGGGGGGACTCCCGGAGGGGAGCTGTTTTTT	CASSGGTPGGELFF
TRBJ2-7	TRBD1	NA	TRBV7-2	TGTGCCAGCAGCTTACTAGGGACAGGATCCTACGAGCAGTACTTC	CASSLLGTGSYEQYF
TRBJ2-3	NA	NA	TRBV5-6	TGTGCCAGCAGCTCAGGGGCCAGCCCTAGCACAGATACGCAGTATTTT	CASSSGASPSTDTQYF
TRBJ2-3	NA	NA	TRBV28	TGTGCCAGCAGTTTTGTGGCGGGCACAGATACGCAGTATTTT	CASSFVAGTDTQYF